The clone carrying this TCR beta chain has only a few counts. No antigen is known for it. The length of the CDR3 is 15 residues. The V segment lost 6 bases and the J segment 4 bases; nucleotides outside the gene matches: 9. The data originate from a study of post-analysis software for immune sequencing data. Study conclusions and caveats: The study found TRBV5-6, TRBV5-1 and TRBV20-1 among five or six TRBV segments more frequent in patients than controls.

TCR beta libraries were prepared from cDNA with unique molecular identifiers. The source material, 1 to 10 million T cells, gave rise to roughly 0.5 million cDNA molecules. One entry per CDR3 protein, called by TCRdb with MiXCR from the PCR reads. The data contain hundreds of thousands of distinct CDR3 sequences, less than 35% of them singletons. The material sequenced was blood. The receptor's source is a girl aged 5-17 years with multiple sclerosis. The V call is TRBV12-3 or TRBV12-4, the J call TRBJ2-3; 8 nucleotides agree with TRBD1. CDR3 in DNA: TGTGCCAGCAGCCAGACAGGGGAATACGCAGATACGCAGTATTTT. Translated, it gives CASSQTGEYADTQYF.